Following are 16 T cell receptor beta chains from one sample sequenced in a study of control samples from healthy donors and cancer patients (dated by TCRdb to the early 2020s). The method was the immunoSEQ multiplex PCR assay. What TCRdb holds here is the immuneACCESS table cut down to in-frame rearrangements. Part of the clones is not present; checked against another copy, under half of the missing clones reflect an unresolved V gene, and the others are unexplained. A total of roughly 450,000 clones appear in this sample, approximately 90% of them only once. More than 6% of the sample comes from the top ten. The specimen sequenced was PBMCs. These receptors were collected from a man in his forties with head and neck cancer.

In its sample, this clone was seen once. The genes are TRBV5-4 and TRBJ2-2; 10 positions match TRBD2. The CDR3 extends over 18 amino acids. J gave up 2 bases and V 0 bases, and 7 bases lay outside the gene matches. Per germline, CDR1 SGHNT and CDR2 YYREEE (reference sequence). The CDR3 DNA reads as TGTGCCAGCAGCTTGGGGCTAGCGGGGGCCCTAAACACCGGGGAGCTGTTTTTT. Translation gives CASSLGLAGALNTGELFF.

The chain links TRBV27 to TRBJ1-1, with D possibly being TRBD1 (5 bases). CDR1 and CDR2 (germline): MNHEY, SMNVEV (reference sequence). The CDR3 consists of 11 residues. V was pared by 10 bases and J by 8 bases, with 14 bases between. The CDR3 reads CATLTGDEAFF. CDR3 coding DNA: TGTGCCACCCTAACTGGGGACGAAGCTTTCTTT.

The chain joins TRBV10-2 to TRBJ2-1; the D is unclear. V shed 3 bases and J shed 2 bases, with 5 bases lying between them. The V gene's germline CDR1 is WSHSY and CDR2 SAAADI. This CDR3 has 13 residues. CDR3 in amino acids: CASSDTAYNEQFF. Written as DNA, the CDR3 is TGCGCCAGCAGTGATACGGCCTACAATGAGCAGTTCTTC.

J is TRBJ1-3 and V is TRBV10-3; D gene ambiguous. The length of the CDR3 is 14 residues. Germline V CDR1 and CDR2: ENHRY, SYGVKD. Trimming took off 10 bases at V and 4 bases at J, with 17 bases between the two ends. CDR3 coding DNA: TGTGCCACCCACCCCCTTCCAGAAGGAAACACCATATATTTT. It codes for CATHPLPEGNTIYF.

CDR3 region: CASSDTSGTTYEQYF. The CDR3 DNA reads TGTGCCAGCAGTGATACTAGCGGAACTACCTACGAGCAGTACTTC. The chain carries TRBV28 and TRBJ2-7; TRBD2 matches 8 bases. The CDR3 loop spans 15 amino acids. Germline CDR1 MDHEN, CDR2 SYDVKM. V was pared by 5 bases and J by 2 bases, with 8 bases of the junction left unmatched.

This chain links TRBV6-5 with TRBJ2-2, with D perhaps matching TRBD2 (6 bases). V lost 7 bases and J 4 bases, leaving 16 bases between the germline ends. Germline V gives CDR1 MNHEY, CDR2 SVGAGI. The CDR3 is made up of 15 amino acids. Written as DNA, the CDR3 is TGTGCCAGCATTCGCGGGACGCCGGGCACCGGGGAGCTGTTTTTT. Amino acid sequence: CASIRGTPGTGELFF.

J is TRBJ1-1 and V is TRBV6-5, with D maybe TRBD1 (5 bases). V dropped 6 bases and J dropped 5 bases, with 19 bases sitting between them. The CDR3 covers 15 residues. The germline V gene has CDR1 MNHEY and CDR2 SVGAGI. The CDR3 DNA follows: TGTGCCAGCAGCAAAGAAGGGGAAAGATGGACTGAAGCTTTCTTT. Its protein is CASSKEGERWTEAFF.

In the case of this clone: The same CDR3 is also encoded by other DNA sequences in this sample. The V call is TRBV19, the J call TRBJ2-7; possibly TRBD2 for D (5 bases). Germline CDR1 LNHDA, CDR2 SQIVND (reference sequence). The CDR3 has 14 residues. V was shortened by 5 bases and J by 1 base, with 12 bases between the two germline ends. As DNA, the CDR3 is TGTGCCAGTAGTCCCGGACTGGGGTCCTACGAGCAGTACTTC. Translated, it gives CASSPGLGSYEQYF. Complete variable domain (other parts from reference TRBV19 and TRBJ2-7): DGGITQSPKYLFRKEGQNVTLSCEQNLNHDAMYWYRQDPGQGLRLIYYSQIVNDFQKGDIAEGYSVSREKKESFPLTVTSAQKNPTAFYLCASSPGLGSYEQYFGPGTRLTVT.

This sequence joins TRBV7-9 and TRBJ2-7, with a tentative D call TRBD2 (5 bases). The CDR3 extends over 14 amino acids. CDR1 SEHNR and CDR2 FQNEAQ come from the germline V gene (reference sequence). The V gene lost 3 bases and the J gene lost 4 bases, with 13 bases spanning the gap. Written as DNA, the CDR3 is TGTGCCAGCAGCTTCTCTGCGGGTCGGTACGAGCAGTACTTC. Its translation: CASSFSAGRYEQYF.

The genes are TRBV4-2 and TRBJ1-5; D is uncertain. V lost 0 bases to trimming and J lost 3 bases, with 6 bases between them. The CDR3 sequence is 14 residues long. Germline CDR1 LGHNA, CDR2 YNFKEQ. In nucleotides, the CDR3 is TGTGCCAGCAGCCAAGATTCGGACAATCAGCCCCAGCATTTT. Amino acid sequence: CASSQDSDNQPQHF.

This clone was detected only once. The V gene is TRBV27, the J gene TRBJ2-7, with D possibly being TRBD1 or TRBD2 (5 bases each). The germline CDR1 and CDR2 sequences are MNHEY and SMNVEV (reference sequence). The V and J ends lost 3 bases and 4 bases respectively, with 13 bases between them. There are 14 residues in the CDR3. CDR3 bases: TGTGCCAGCAGTTTTAACGGGGCTGGGTACGAGCAGTACTTC. Protein product: CASSFNGAGYEQYF.

This chain uses TRBV11-2 with TRBJ2-5; D is perhaps TRBD2 (5 bases). This CDR3 region has 15 residues. V was cut by 1 base and J by 5 bases, with 14 bases left in between. From germline, CDR1 is SGHAT and CDR2 FQNNGV. CDR3 DNA: TGTGCCAGCAGCTTAGGGGGAGCGTATTGGGAGACCCAGTACTTC. Its protein is CASSLGGAYWETQYF.

The chain recombines TRBV7-2 with TRBJ2-7, with D tentatively TRBD1 (6 bases). Germline loops: CDR1 SGHTA, CDR2 FQGNSA. The CDR3 sequence is 13 residues long. Trimming removed 7 bases from V and 3 bases from J, with 13 bases in between. Written as DNA, the CDR3 is TGTGCCAGCAACCTGGGGGCATACTACGAGCAGTACTTC. This sequence encodes CASNLGAYYEQYF.

J is TRBJ2-7 and V is TRBV4-1, with D tentatively TRBD2 (5 bases). Germline CDR1 MGHRA, CDR2 YSYEKL. The ends were cut back, 0 bases at V and 4 bases at J, with 13 bases in the middle. There are 15 residues in the CDR3. The CDR3 loop is CASSQEEAAFYEQYF. CDR3 sequence (DNA): TGCGCCAGCAGCCAAGAAGAAGCGGCGTTTTACGAGCAGTACTTC.

The CDR3 DNA follows: TGTGCCAGCAGTTTAGGAGAAAACGAGCAGTACTTC. The encoded protein is CASSLGENEQYF. The chain has TRBV28 and TRBJ2-7; no clear D gene. The CDR3 is 12 amino acids. The germline V gene encodes CDR1 MDHEN and CDR2 SYDVKM. The V and J ends lost 2 bases and 5 bases respectively, with 7 bases between them. The variable domain in full, with the rest retrieved from reference TRBV28 and TRBJ2-7, is DVKVTQSSRYLVKRTGEKVFLECVQDMDHENMFWYRQDPGLGLRLIYFSYDVKMKEKGDIPEGYSVSREKKERFSLILESASTNQTSMYLCASSLGENEQYFGPGTRLTVT.

The chain employs TRBV28 and TRBJ2-7; no clear D gene. The CDR3 covers 10 residues. The germline V and J ends were trimmed by 5 bases and 5 bases, with 4 bases remaining between them. Germline V gene lookup returns CDR1 MDHEN and CDR2 SYDVKM. The CDR3 loop reads CASSANEQYF. The CDR3 nucleotides read TGTGCCAGCAGTGCAAACGAGCAGTACTTC.